This is a list of T cell receptor beta chains from one sample in a study of blood T cell repertoires in COVID-19. Assay: immunoSEQ multiplex PCR; the TCRdb copy retains only in-frame clones and omits some. Here the sample spans some 70,000 clones, about 82% being singletons. The sample comprised peripheral blood. These receptors originate from a woman in her sixties with acute or convalescent COVID-19. CDR3s include the opening cysteine and the closing phenylalanine or tryptophan. Each record gives: J gene, V gene, clone size, D gene, CDR3 DNA, CDR3 protein. D genes are given only for firm matches. Some rows have no size entry. The others give once, few or many, or a class for an expanded clone.

>TRBJ2-5|TRBV10-3|.|.
TGTGCCATCAGTGCTGTTGCACCGAAAGAGGAGACCCAGTACTTC
CAISAVAPKEETQYF
>TRBJ2-1|TRBV18|once|TRBD2
TGTGCCAGCTCACTACGGACTAGCAGCGAGCAGTTCTTC
CASSLRTSSEQFF
>TRBJ1-3|TRBV29-1|few|.
TGCAGCGTGAGGATTGGCTCTGGAAACACCATATATTTT
CSVRIGSGNTIYF
>TRBJ2-3|TRBV5-1|.|.
TGCGCCAGCAGCTTGGAGAGAGTGACAGATACGCAGTATTTT
CASSLERVTDTQYF
>TRBJ1-5|TRBV20-1|few|.
TGCAGTGCTAGTCTTTTTCGCGGACAGTTTAGCAATCAGCCCCAGCATTTT
CSASLFRGQFSNQPQHF
>TRBJ2-5|TRBV3-1/TRBV3-2|.|TRBD1
TGTGCCAGCAGCCCAGTCGCAGGGGGAGAGACCCAGTACTTC
CASSPVAGGETQYF
>TRBJ1-2|TRBV10-3|.|.
TGTGCCATCAGTGAAGAGGGGGACTATGGCTACACCTTC
CAISEEGDYGYTF
>TRBJ1-2|TRBV28|.|TRBD1
TGTGCCAGCAGACTCCAGGGGGCGCTCTATGGCTACACCTTC
CASRLQGALYGYTF
>TRBJ1-1|TRBV5-1|.|.
TGCGCCAGCAGCCGGGGGGGCCCGAACACTGAAGCTTTCTTT
CASSRGGPNTEAFF
>TRBJ1-5|TRBV30|.|.
TGTGCCTGGAGCGGGGGTGCAATGAATCAGCCCCAGCATTTT
CAWSGGAMNQPQHF
>TRBJ2-1|TRBV28|.|.
TGTGCCAGCAGTTTAGTCCTCTCCTTTGAGCAGTTCTTC
CASSLVLSFEQFF
>TRBJ1-1|TRBV27|.|.
TGTGCCAGCAGTTTTCCGGGGTCTGAAGCTTTCTTT
CASSFPGSEAFF
>TRBJ1-1|TRBV18|.|TRBD1
TGTGCCAGCTCAGGAGCCCGGGACAGGGGAGCTTTCTTT
CASSGARDRGAFF
>TRBJ1-5|TRBV2|.|.
TGTGCCAGCAGTGGTGCTAGACAGCAGAGCAATCAGCCCCAGCATTTT
CASSGARQQSNQPQHF
>TRBJ2-7|TRBV3-1/TRBV3-2|.|.
TGTGCCAGCAGCCAGGTACCCGGTAGCTCCTACGAGCAGTACTTC
CASSQVPGSSYEQYF
>TRBJ2-5|TRBV3-1/TRBV3-2|.|TRBD1
TGTGCCAGCAGCCAAGAACAGGGGGCGGCCCAGTACTTC
CASSQEQGAAQYF
>TRBJ1-4|TRBV19|.|TRBD1
TGTGCCAGTAGGGGGACAGAAGGCGAAAAACTGTTTTTT
CASRGTEGEKLFF
>TRBJ2-7|TRBV15|.|TRBD1
TGTGCCACCAGCAGAGCCATCTCGCGGTACCAGGGGGCGAACGAGCAGTACTTC
CATSRAISRYQGANEQYF
>TRBJ2-3|TRBV4-1|.|.
TGCGCCAGCAGCCAAGATTGGAGGGATACGCAGTATTTT
CASSQDWRDTQYF
>TRBJ2-3|TRBV20-1|.|.
TGCAGTGCTCGTAGCACAGATACGCAGTATTTT
CSARSTDTQYF
>TRBJ2-2|TRBV3-1/TRBV3-2|.|.
TGTGCCAGCAGCCAAGGACTTCAGAACACCGGGGAGCTGTTTTTT
CASSQGLQNTGELFF
>TRBJ2-1|TRBV7-3|.|TRBD2
TGTGCCAGCAGCTTCGGACTAGCGGGAACCAATGAGCAGTTCTTC
CASSFGLAGTNEQFF
>TRBJ2-3|TRBV5-1|once|.
TGCGCCAGCAGCTTGGAAGTTTCGAGGGGCACAGATACGCAGTATTTT
CASSLEVSRGTDTQYF
>TRBJ2-6|TRBV28|.|TRBD1
TGTGCCAGCAGGCCAGGGGGTCCCGGGGCCAACGTCCTGACTTTC
CASRPGGPGANVLTF
>TRBJ1-6|TRBV4-2|.|.
TGTGCCAGCAGCCCCCCAGGGTTGTCCTATAATTCACCCCTCCACTTT
CASSPPGLSYNSPLHF
>TRBJ1-2|TRBV6-1|.|.
TGTGCCAGCAGTGAACCCTCCTATGGCTACACCTTC
CASSEPSYGYTF
>TRBJ2-7|TRBV7-2|.|.
TGTGCCAGCAGCTCCCTCTACGAGCAGTACTTC
CASSSLYEQYF
>TRBJ1-5|TRBV29-1|.|TRBD1
TGCAGCGTTGAAGGACAGGGGGGACAGCCCCAGCATTTT
CSVEGQGGQPQHF
>TRBJ1-3|TRBV5-1|.|.
TGCGCCAGCAGCTTACAAGGAGTCTCTGGAAACACCATATATTTT
CASSLQGVSGNTIYF
>TRBJ1-1|TRBV28|few|.
TGTGCCAGCAGTTCCACAGGATTTTGGGCCGGGACTGAAGCTTTCTTT
CASSSTGFWAGTEAFF
>TRBJ2-3|TRBV19|.|.
TGTGCCAGTAGTATCTGGGGCCCCGGCACAGATACGCAGTATTTT
CASSIWGPGTDTQYF
>TRBJ2-3|TRBV5-1|.|.
TGCGCCAGCAGCTATGCTAGCAATGTTCATCCAGATACGCAGTATTTT
CASSYASNVHPDTQYF
>TRBJ1-6|TRBV6-1|.|TRBD1
TGTGCCAGCAGTGAGACAGGGGTGGGAAATTCACCCCTCCACTTT
CASSETGVGNSPLHF
>TRBJ1-1|TRBV19|.|.
TGTGCCAGTAGTATGTGGGGGGGAATGAACACTGAAGCTTTCTTT
CASSMWGGMNTEAFF
>TRBJ1-2|TRBV6-5|.|.
TGTGCCAGCAGTTACGCCCAGGGCGCGTATGGCTACACCTTC
CASSYAQGAYGYTF
>TRBJ2-2|TRBV19|few|TRBD2
TGTGCCAGTAGTATATCTAGCGGGATGTTCGCGAACACCGGGGAGCTGTTTTTT
CASSISSGMFANTGELFF
>TRBJ2-2|TRBV30|once|.
TGTGCCTGGACCCATATTGGAGGGAACACCGGGGAGCTGTTTTTT
CAWTHIGGNTGELFF
>TRBJ1-2|TRBV30|.|.
TGTGCCTGGAAAATTACGGCAGGAGCGGCTATTGGCTACACCTTC
CAWKITAGAAIGYTF
>TRBJ1-2|TRBV18|.|.
TGTGCCAGCTCACCCACAGACTATGGCTACACCTTC
CASSPTDYGYTF
>TRBJ2-4|TRBV7-2|.|.
TGTGCCAGCACCCCGAGGGGGGGCTTGGACATTCAGTACTTC
CASTPRGGLDIQYF
>TRBJ1-2|TRBV5-1|.|TRBD1
TGCGCCAGCAGCCAAAGGATGGGGACAGGGACAAACTATGGCTACACCTTC
CASSQRMGTGTNYGYTF
>TRBJ1-6|TRBV27|.|.
TGTGCCAGCAGTGGCTATGCGGCTTGGGGCGGAAATTCACCCCTCCACTTT
CASSGYAAWGGNSPLHF
>TRBJ2-7|TRBV4-1|.|TRBD2
TGCGCCAGCAGCCGGACCGGGGGGGCACGACCCCCCCAGTCCGAGCAGTACTTC
CASSRTGGARPPQSEQYF
>TRBJ2-2|TRBV11-3|.|.
TGTGCCAGCAGCTCTAGTGCCTACACCGGGGAGCTGTTTTTT
CASSSSAYTGELFF
>TRBJ2-7|TRBV5-6|few|TRBD1
TGTGCCAGCACCACACCGGGACAGGGCACCTACGAGCAGTACTTC
CASTTPGQGTYEQYF
>TRBJ2-1|TRBV5-5|.|TRBD1
TGTGCCAGCAGCTTGGCCCCCGGGACAGGGCGGGAGCAGTTCTTC
CASSLAPGTGREQFF